This T cell receptor (beta chain) originates from a study of cytomegalovirus exposure and HLA in healthy donors. About the research overall: There were 70 million to 95 million unique TCRs (from HLA-typed donors) in an early data release. General study findings and limits: The study flagged 150 to 200 TCR beta chains as cytomegalovirus-associated. Three chains linked to CMV were shown in vitro to be specific for CMV antigens.

The CDR3 contains 13 residues. Trimming cost V 6 bases and J 7 bases; bases outside gene matches: 8. CDR1 LNHDA and CDR2 SQIVND come from the germline V gene (reference sequence). Of note for this clone: Its antigen remains unknown.

With 60 Vbeta and 13 Jbeta primers, the PCR was carried out. TCRdb's copy holds only in-frame clones and misses some; the assay was immunoSEQ multiplex PCR. The repertoire table contains about 33,000 clones. V is TRBV19 and J is TRBJ1-2; TRBD1 aligns across 7 bases. Material for sequencing was PBMCs. This receptor was obtained from a woman aged 40 to 49 in good health and CMV-seropositive. This CDR3 is CASRRGGEFGYTF. CDR3 bases: TGTGCCAGTAGGAGAGGGGGCGAGTTTGGCTACACCTTC.